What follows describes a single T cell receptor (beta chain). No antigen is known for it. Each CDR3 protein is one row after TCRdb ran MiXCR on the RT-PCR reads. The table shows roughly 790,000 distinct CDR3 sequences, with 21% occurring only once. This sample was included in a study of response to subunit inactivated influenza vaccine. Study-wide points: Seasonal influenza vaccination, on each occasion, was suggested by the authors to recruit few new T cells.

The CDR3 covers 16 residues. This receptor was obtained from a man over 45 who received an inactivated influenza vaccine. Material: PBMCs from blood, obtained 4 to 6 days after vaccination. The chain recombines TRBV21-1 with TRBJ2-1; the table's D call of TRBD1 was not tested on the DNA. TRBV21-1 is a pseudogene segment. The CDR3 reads CASSKTWGAGYNEQFF. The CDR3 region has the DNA TGTGCCAGCAGCAAAACCTGGGGGGCAGGGTACAATGAGCAGTTCTTC.